The T cell receptor beta chain under discussion was sequenced for a study of T cell responses to AZD1222 COVID-19 vaccine. Generated by immunoSEQ multiplex PCR, the TCRdb table keeps only in-frame clones and is missing some. The sample has about 160,000 clones; 80% to 90% are singletons. Note on this clone: No antigen is known for it.

Findings and caveats of the study: At baseline, seropositivity was found in only six or seven AZD1222 recipients. Recipients of two AZD1222 doses showed rising Spike-specific TCR breadth and depth. The donors showed a predominance of white British ancestry and of females, with possible underestimation of clonal diversity.

V lost 5 bases and J lost 3; bases outside the gene matches: 11. From germline, CDR1 is LNHDA and CDR2 SQIVND (reference sequence). This CDR3 is built from 16 residues. The chain uses TRBV19 and TRBJ2-7; TRBD1 matches at 9 bases. Material: peripheral blood, obtained on day 0 of AZD1222 vaccination. The TCR sequence derives from an adult in good health. CDR3 region: CASSPTHGQGNYEQYF. The CDR3 nucleotides are TGTGCCAGTAGTCCGACCCATGGACAGGGGAACTACGAGCAGTACTTC.